A single sample is the source of the 7 T cell receptor beta chains below, sequenced in a study of radiation and T cells in renal cell carcinoma. Time point meaning: blood 2 weeks post-SBRT. Treatment denoted: 15 Gy SBRT to primary tumor, nephrectomy 4 weeks later. Clones were read by immunoSEQ multiplex PCR, and TCRdb kept only the in-frame ones, dropping some. The table records some 120,000 clones, 70% to 90% of them present only once. The sample consisted of blood, taken from a patient whose treatment included radiotherapy and nephrectomy. The receptors were gathered from a woman between 65 and 79 years old with renal cell carcinoma.

The rearrangement links TRBV19 to TRBJ1-2, with D perhaps TRBD1 (6 bases). CDR1 and CDR2 (germline): LNHDA, SQIVND (reference sequence). Trimming took 5 bases from V and 0 from J, leaving 16 bases between them. The CDR3 runs 16 residues. The CDR3 DNA reads TGTGCCAGTAGTGGACCGGACAGAGCTGCTAACTATGGCTACACCTTC. Its translation: CASSGPDRAANYGYTF.

The chain couples TRBV30 to TRBJ2-5; TRBD2 is a possible D gene (5 bases). The CDR3 is 13 amino acids. V dropped 4 bases and J dropped 5 bases, with 14 bases sitting between them. Germline V gene sequence: CDR1 GTSNPN, CDR2 SVGIG (reference sequence). The CDR3 region is CAWTHGGLETQYF. The CDR3 coding sequence is TGTGCCTGGACCCACGGAGGACTGGAGACCCAGTACTTC.

V gene TRBV19 combines with J gene TRBJ1-2; 9 positions match TRBD1. Germline V gene lookup returns CDR1 LNHDA and CDR2 SQIVND (reference sequence). V lost 5 bases to trimming and J lost 7 bases; unmatched junction nucleotides: 2. CDR3 size: 12 residues. The CDR3 spells CASSEQGAGYTF. CDR3 nucleotides: TGTGCCAGTAGTGAACAGGGGGCTGGCTACACCTTC.

The V call is TRBV2, the J call TRBJ1-5; D is uncertain. There are 14 residues in the CDR3. Trimming took off 5 bases at V and 0 bases at J, with 8 bases between the two ends. Looked up from germline, CDR1 is SNHLY and CDR2 is FYNNEI. The CDR3: CASSLGGSNQPQHF. DNA for the CDR3: TGTGCCAGCAGTTTAGGCGGTAGCAATCAGCCCCAGCATTTT.

This chain uses TRBV30 with TRBJ2-1; D is unclear. Trimming cost V 5 bases and J 8 bases, with 19 bases left between them. The CDR3 totals 14 residues. The V gene's germline CDR1 is GTSNPN and CDR2 SVGIG (reference sequence). CDR3 nucleotides: TGTGCCTGGGGCCTGAAGGGTGAAAATGATGAGCAGTTCTTC. It encodes CAWGLKGENDEQFF.

The sample holds one count of this clone. V gene TRBV7-3 combines with J gene TRBJ1-2, with 7 bases fitting TRBD1. The CDR3 contains 14 residues. Trimming took 0 bases from V and 8 from J; bases not matched to a gene: 6. The germline V gene encodes CDR1 SGHTA and CDR2 FQGTGA. In nucleotides, the CDR3 is TGTGCCAGCAGCTTAACGGTTACAGGGGACGGCTACACCTTC. Amino acids: CASSLTVTGDGYTF.

V gene TRBV19 combines with J gene TRBJ1-2; TRBD1 matches 9 bases. After removal of 1 base from V and 3 bases from J, the junction contained 9 bases not matched to a gene. CDR3 length equals 17 residues. Looked up from germline, CDR1 is LNHDA and CDR2 is SQIVND (reference sequence). The CDR3 protein is CASSIARTGELYYGYTF. CDR3 bases: TGTGCCAGTAGTATAGCCCGGACAGGGGAGTTGTACTATGGCTACACCTTC.